Each of the 24 T cell receptor beta chains below was sequenced from the same sample in a study of blood T cell repertoires in COVID-19 (dated by TCRdb to 2019 to 2021). Libraries came from the immunoSEQ multiplex PCR assay. The source is immuneACCESS, and TCRdb retained only in-frame sequences with V and J called. Part of the clones is not carried over; for the studies checked, unresolved V genes explain less than half of this, and the remainder is unexplained. For this sample there are roughly 150,000 clones; 85% appear just once. The ten most abundant clones make up roughly 8.4% of the sample. The specimen sequenced was peripheral blood. The receptors shown here come from a woman aged 80 or over with COVID-19, enrolled during active disease.

The rearrangement links TRBV3-1 (or the pseudogene TRBV3-2) to TRBJ1-3, with a possible D match to TRBD1 (5 bases). Germline V lookup: CDR1 LGHDT, CDR2 YNNKEL (reference sequence). This CDR3 is 16 amino acids long. V was cut by 2 bases and J by 4 bases, with 15 bases left in between. This CDR3 is CASSQLGRVSGNTIYF. The CDR3 nucleotides are TGTGCCAGCAGCCAATTAGGCAGGGTCTCAGGAAACACCATATATTTT.

The chain couples TRBV14 to TRBJ2-7; 9 nucleotides agree with TRBD1. CDR1 SGHDN and CDR2 FVKESK come from the germline V gene. This CDR3 has 16 residues. J gave up 2 bases and V 4 bases, and 9 bases lay outside the gene matches. CDR3 residues: CASSPLSGQGTYEQYF. CDR3 DNA sequence: TGTGCCAGCAGCCCTCTTTCGGGACAGGGAACCTACGAGCAGTACTTC.

The V call is TRBV2, the J call TRBJ1-5, with a possible D match to TRBD1 (6 bases). Looked up from germline, CDR1 is SNHLY and CDR2 is FYNNEI. The V and J ends lost 7 bases and 3 bases respectively, with 10 bases between them. This CDR3 has 13 residues. The CDR3 spells CASKGGDNQPQHF. For the CDR3, the DNA is TGTGCCAGCAAGGGGGGGGACAATCAGCCCCAGCATTTT.

The chain has TRBV5-1 and TRBJ2-5; 10 nucleotides align to TRBD1. The CDR3 totals 16 residues. Trimming cost V 1 base and J 4 bases; bases outside gene matches: 7. Germline V gene lookup returns CDR1 SGHRS and CDR2 YFSETQ. The CDR3 protein is CASSLPETGGSETQYF. DNA of the CDR3: TGCGCCAGCAGCTTGCCCGAGACAGGGGGCTCAGAGACCCAGTACTTC.

The chain has TRBV9 and TRBJ2-1; no firm D call. V dropped 0 bases and J dropped 0 bases, with 10 bases sitting between them. This CDR3 region has 16 residues. Germline V gene lookup returns CDR1 SGDLS and CDR2 YYNGEE. The CDR3, as DNA: TGTGCCAGCAGCGTAGTGGCGGTAAGCTCCTACAATGAGCAGTTCTTC. It specifies CASSVVAVSSYNEQFF.

The V call is TRBV7-3, the J call TRBJ2-2; no firm D call. The V and J ends lost 0 bases and 0 bases respectively, with 2 bases between them. This CDR3 has 14 amino acids. Per the germline V gene, CDR1 is SGHTA and CDR2 is FQGTGA. The CDR3 sequence: CASSLTSNTGELFF. CDR3 sequence (DNA): TGTGCCAGCAGCTTAACCTCGAACACCGGGGAGCTGTTTTTT. Complete variable domain (other parts from reference TRBV7-3 and TRBJ2-2): GAGVSQTPSNKVTEKGKYVELRCDPISGHTALYWYRQSLGQGPEFLIYFQGTGAADDSGLPNDRFFAVRPEGSVSTLKIQRTERGDSAVYLCASSLTSNTGELFFGEGSRLTVL.

The rearrangement links TRBV2 to TRBJ1-4; 8 positions match TRBD1. Germline-derived CDR1 and CDR2 are SNHLY and FYNNEI. The V and J ends lost 6 bases and 5 bases, in that order; junction bases with no gene match: 11. The CDR3 is 16 amino acids. In DNA form, the CDR3 reads TGTGCCAGCAGGCCCCCCCGACAGGGGTCGAATGAAAAACTGTTTTTT. Translated: CASRPPRQGSNEKLFF.

The CDR3 here is CASRPGQGVTGELFF. The DNA for the CDR3 is TGTGCCAGCAGACCTGGACAAGGCGTAACCGGGGAGCTGTTTTTT. The chain has TRBV9 and TRBJ2-2; possible D gene TRBD1, 5 bases. Germline CDR1 and CDR2: SGDLS and YYNGEE. This CDR3 has 15 amino acids. Trimming took off 5 bases at V and 5 bases at J, with 16 bases between the two ends.

This chain joins TRBV5-8 and TRBJ2-7; TRBD2 is a possible D gene (7 bases). Germline loops: CDR1 SGHTS, CDR2 YDEGEE. V was pared by 1 base and J by 3 bases, with 14 bases between. CDR3 length: 15 residues. The CDR3 protein is CASSLRGALFYEQYF. The DNA for the CDR3 is TGTGCCAGCAGCTTGCGGGGGGCCCTTTTCTACGAGCAGTACTTC.

V usage is TRBV4-2 and J usage is TRBJ2-7, with D tentatively TRBD2 (6 bases). Deletions cut 3 bases from V and 2 bases from J, with 17 bases between. This CDR3 region has 16 residues. CDR1 LGHNA and CDR2 YNFKEQ come from the germline V gene. The CDR3 DNA reads as TGTGCCAGCAGCCACTCTGGAGGGGCTCCTGCCTACGAGCAGTACTTC. Its translation: CASSHSGGAPAYEQYF.

The chain employs TRBV19 and TRBJ2-3; 13 bases map to TRBD2. Trimming cost V 7 bases and J 6 bases; bases outside gene matches: 10. The CDR3 extends over 16 amino acids. Per the germline V gene, CDR1 is LNHDA and CDR2 is SQIVND (reference sequence). CDR3 bases: TGTGCCAGTAAAGAACTAGCGGGAGGGGGAGTGGATACGCAGTATTTT. This translates into CASKELAGGGVDTQYF.

This clone has only one observation. The rearrangement joins TRBV7-9 to TRBJ2-7; 11 bases map to TRBD1. J gave up 6 bases and V 5 bases, and 6 bases lay outside the gene matches. This CDR3 comprises 14 residues. Germline CDR1 is SEHNR and CDR2 is FQNEAQ (reference sequence). The CDR3 DNA follows: TGTGCCAGCAGCCTTACCGGGACAGGGGGCGAGCAGTACTTC. It codes for CASSLTGTGGEQYF.

The J gene is TRBJ1-6, the V gene TRBV7-9; D is undetermined. V lost 1 base and J 7 bases, leaving 5 bases between the germline ends. The CDR3 loop spans 13 amino acids. Per germline, CDR1 SEHNR and CDR2 FQNEAQ (reference sequence). The chain's CDR3 is CASSLGLNSPLHF. The CDR3 DNA reads as TGTGCCAGCAGCTTAGGGCTCAATTCACCCCTCCACTTT. Supplemented by reference TRBV7-9 and TRBJ1-6, the full variable domain reads DTGVSQNPRHKITKRGQNVTFRCDPISEHNRLYWYRQTLGQGPEFLTYFQNEAQLEKSRLLSDRFSAERPKGSFSTLEIQRTEQGDSAMYLCASSLGLNSPLHFGNGTRLTVT.

This chain uses TRBV2 with TRBJ2-1; D possibly corresponds to TRBD2 (5 bases). Per the germline V gene, CDR1 is SNHLY and CDR2 is FYNNEI. The CDR3 covers 12 residues. V was shortened by 8 bases and J by 10 bases, with 15 bases between the two germline ends. CDR3 sequence reads: CASSLERVEQFF. CDR3 DNA: TGTGCCAGCTCCCTTGAGAGGGTAGAGCAGTTCTTC. Complete variable domain (other parts from reference TRBV2 and TRBJ2-1): EPEVTQTPSHQVTQMGQEVILRCVPISNHLYFYWYRQILGQKVEFLVSFYNNEISEKSEIFDDQFSVERPDGSNFTLKIRSTKLEDSAMYFCASSLERVEQFFGPGTRLTVL.

The CDR3 loop reads CASRLQGDEEKLFF. In DNA, the CDR3 is TGTGCAAGTCGCTTACAGGGGGACGAGGAAAAACTGTTTTTT. The rearrangement links TRBV12-2 to TRBJ1-4; the table gives TRBD1 as D, unverified against the DNA. TRBV12-2 is flagged as a pseudogene. The CDR3 runs to 14 residues.

The chain has TRBV7-3 and TRBJ2-1; a possible D gene is TRBD2 (6 bases). V lost 1 base and J 9 bases, leaving 10 bases between the germline ends. The CDR3 sequence is 13 residues long. Germline CDR1 is SGHTA and CDR2 is FQGTGA. This chain's CDR3 is CASSLSSEGEQFF. As DNA, the CDR3 is TGTGCCAGCAGCTTAAGCTCGGAGGGTGAGCAGTTCTTC.

CDR3 in amino acids: CASSPLAGNEETQYF. As DNA, the CDR3 is TGTGCCAGCAGCCCTTTAGCGGGGAACGAAGAGACCCAGTACTTC. The chain employs TRBV7-3 and TRBJ2-5, with 8 nucleotides matching TRBD2. V lost 5 bases and J lost 3; bases outside the gene matches: 8. There are 15 residues in the CDR3. Germline lookup yields CDR1 SGHTA and CDR2 FQGTGA.

J is TRBJ1-6 and V is TRBV3-1 (or the pseudogene TRBV3-2), with a possible D match to TRBD1 (5 bases). The CDR3 runs 18 residues. Trimming cost V 1 base and J 0 bases, with 13 bases left between them. The germline V gene has CDR1 LGHDT and CDR2 YNNKEL (reference sequence). CDR3 sequence (DNA): TGTGCCAGCAGCCAAGGGGACGGGAGGGTCTCCTATAATTCACCCCTCCACTTT. Its protein is CASSQGDGRVSYNSPLHF.

This chain links TRBV5-1 with TRBJ2-2, with TRBD2 matching 10 bases. The V gene end was trimmed by 0 bases and the J gene end by 3 bases; junction bases not matched to a gene: 11. Looked up from germline, CDR1 is SGHRS and CDR2 is YFSETQ. CDR3 length: 19 amino acids. The CDR3, as DNA: TGCGCCAGCAGCTTGGACGGGGCTCTAGCGGGAGCTTACACCGGGGAGCTGTTTTTT. Protein: CASSLDGALAGAYTGELFF.

The sample holds one count of this clone. The V call is TRBV18, the J call TRBJ2-1, with TRBD2 matching over 7 bases. The CDR3 is 16 residues long. The germline V gene has CDR1 KGHSH and CDR2 LQKENI. After removal of 1 base from V and 8 bases from J, the junction contained 11 bases not matched to a gene. The CDR3 here is CASSPLYSEGRDEQFF. The CDR3, as DNA: TGTGCCAGCTCACCACTTTACTCTGAGGGGAGGGATGAGCAGTTCTTC. Based on the CDR3 plus reference TRBV18 and TRBJ2-1, the full variable domain is NAGVMQNPRHLVRRRGQEARLRCSPMKGHSHVYWYRQLPEEGLKFMVYLQKENIIDESGMPKERFSAEFPKEGPSILRIQQVVRGDSAAYFCASSPLYSEGRDEQFFGPGTRLTVL.

This clone has just one count. This rearrangement joins TRBV14 to TRBJ2-7; no clear D gene. The CDR3 sequence is 13 residues long. With 1 base removed from V and 0 bases from J, the gap between germline ends came to 4 bases. Germline V gene data show CDR1 as SGHDN and CDR2 as FVKESK. The CDR3 loop reads CASSQGPSYEQYF. CDR3 DNA: TGTGCCAGCAGCCAAGGGCCCTCCTACGAGCAGTACTTC.

The rearrangement uses TRBV5-6 and TRBJ1-2, with TRBD1 matching over 8 bases. Trimming cost V 5 bases and J 3 bases; bases outside gene matches: 9. The germline V gene has CDR1 SGHDT and CDR2 YYEEEE. The CDR3 is made up of 15 amino acids. CDR3 amino acids: CASRGRGRDYYGYTF. CDR3 DNA sequence: TGTGCCAGCAGAGGCAGGGGGCGCGATTACTATGGCTACACCTTC.

The chain carries TRBV24-1 and TRBJ2-1; TRBD2 agrees at 9 bases. V lost 5 bases to trimming and J lost 0 bases; unmatched junction nucleotides: 1. CDR1 is KGHDR and CDR2 is SFDVKD in the germline V gene. This CDR3 is 15 amino acids long. The CDR3 sequence: CATSGLADSYNEQFF. The CDR3 nucleotides are TGTGCCACCAGTGGACTAGCGGACTCCTACAATGAGCAGTTCTTC.

J is TRBJ2-1 and V is TRBV12-3 or TRBV12-4; 7 bases match TRBD2. The CDR3 consists of 12 residues. V lost 6 bases, J lost 10 bases, and 6 bases stayed unmatched. CDR3 sequence: CASSTTSWEQFF. In DNA form, the CDR3 reads TGTGCCAGCAGCACGACTAGCTGGGAGCAGTTCTTC.